Following are 22 T cell receptor beta chains from one sample sequenced in a study of blood T cell repertoires in COVID-19. Generated by immunoSEQ multiplex PCR, the TCRdb table keeps only in-frame clones and is missing some. The sample has about 44,000 clones; around 84% are singletons. The specimen sequenced was peripheral blood. These receptors were obtained from a human donor in a cohort sampled during active COVID-19.

This chain connects TRBV28 to TRBJ1-5; tentatively, D is TRBD1 (6 bases). The CDR3 runs 15 residues. Trimming left V 6 bases short and J 1 base short, with 13 bases between. Germline V gene lookup returns CDR1 MDHEN and CDR2 SYDVKM. The CDR3 protein is CASRPPGASNQPQHF. The CDR3 DNA sequence: TGTGCCAGCAGACCTCCAGGGGCAAGCAATCAGCCCCAGCATTTT.

The V and J genes are TRBV27 and TRBJ2-3; 8 bases are a match to TRBD1. V lost 2 bases to trimming and J lost 0 bases; unmatched junction nucleotides: 4. Germline loops: CDR1 MNHEY, CDR2 SMNVEV (reference sequence). This CDR3 comprises 16 residues. CDR3 DNA: TGTGCCAGCAGTTTAGCTTGGACAGGGAGCACAGATACGCAGTATTTT. Residues: CASSLAWTGSTDTQYF.

The chain recombines TRBV12-2 with TRBJ2-6; the table calls TRBD2, which could not be checked here. TRBV12-2 is a pseudogene segment. There are 17 residues in the CDR3. In DNA form, the CDR3 reads TGTGCAAGTCGCTTAGCGCTACGTACCTCTGGGGCCAACGTCCTGACTTTC. Translation: CASRLALRTSGANVLTF.

This clone was detected only a few times. The rearrangement joins TRBV6-2 or TRBV6-3 to TRBJ2-5; D perhaps matches TRBD1 (6 bases). V lost 2 bases and J lost 0, with 10 bases in between. The CDR3 has 15 residues. Germline loops: CDR1 MNHEY, CDR2 SVGEGT. CDR3 in amino acids: CASSYDTGNQETQYF. The CDR3 DNA is TGTGCCAGCAGTTACGATACAGGGAACCAAGAGACCCAGTACTTC.

This clone turned up a few times. The V gene is TRBV10-2, the J gene TRBJ2-5, with D possibly matching TRBD2 (6 bases). Germline CDR1 reads WSHSY; CDR2 reads SAAADI. Trimming removed 5 bases at V and 0 bases at J, with 7 bases between. The CDR3 covers 13 residues. The CDR3 nucleotides are TGCGCCAGCAGTTGGGGGGACCAAGAGACCCAGTACTTC. Residues: CASSWGDQETQYF.

The chain uses TRBV29-1 and TRBJ1-5; maybe TRBD1 (6 bases). Germline-derived CDR1 and CDR2 are SQVTM and ANQGSEA. This CDR3 has 14 residues. Trimming left V 5 bases short and J 3 bases short, with 14 bases between. In DNA, the CDR3 is TGCAGCGTTAGGACAGAACGTTTCAATCAGCCCCAGCATTTT. It yields the protein CSVRTERFNQPQHF.

The rearrangement joins TRBV10-3 to TRBJ2-3, with TRBD1 matching over 9 bases. Unmatched junction bases numbered 5, after V lost 8 bases and J lost 5 bases. The CDR3 is made up of 13 amino acids. Germline assignment: CDR1 ENHRY and CDR2 SYGVKD. The CDR3 here is CAIRTGEGDTQYF. The CDR3 coding sequence is TGTGCCATCCGGACAGGGGAAGGAGATACGCAGTATTTT.

V and J are TRBV9 and TRBJ2-1; D is unresolved. The V gene's germline CDR1 is SGDLS and CDR2 YYNGEE. V was trimmed by 3 bases and J by 4 bases, leaving 11 bases between them. The CDR3 loop spans 14 amino acids. DNA of the CDR3: TGTGCCAGCAGCGGAGAGGTCGGATACAATGAGCAGTTCTTC. This translates into CASSGEVGYNEQFF.

The chain links TRBV7-2 to TRBJ1-4, with D maybe TRBD1 (6 bases). Trimming stripped 0 bases from V and 5 bases from J, with 7 bases between. Germline CDR1 and CDR2: SGHTA and FQGNSA. CDR3 size: 14 residues. DNA for the CDR3: TGTGCCAGCAGCTTAGCCGGACAGAATGAAAAACTGTTTTTT. Translated, it gives CASSLAGQNEKLFF.

A few counts support this clone. The genes are TRBV3-1 (or the pseudogene TRBV3-2) and TRBJ1-1, with D tentatively TRBD1 (5 bases). Germline V gene lookup returns CDR1 LGHDT and CDR2 YNNKEL (reference sequence). V lost 1 base and J 7 bases, leaving 10 bases between the germline ends. The CDR3 extends over 13 amino acids. The CDR3 protein is CASSQVEQVEAFF. CDR3 bases: TGTGCCAGCAGCCAAGTGGAACAGGTTGAAGCTTTCTTT.

The gene calls are TRBV5-1 and TRBJ2-1, with 7 positions matching TRBD2. Germline-derived CDR1 and CDR2 are SGHRS and YFSETQ. There are 16 residues in the CDR3. The V gene end was trimmed by 0 bases and the J gene end by 2 bases; junction bases not matched to a gene: 5. The CDR3 DNA sequence: TGCGCCAGCAGCTTGGAGACGGGGGGACCCTACAATGAGCAGTTCTTC. It translates to CASSLETGGPYNEQFF.

This clone has only one observation. The chain is built from TRBV6-5 and TRBJ2-1; no clear D gene. V was trimmed by 4 bases and J by 3 bases, leaving 13 bases between them. The CDR3 consists of 15 residues. Per germline, CDR1 MNHEY and CDR2 SVGAGI. In nucleotides, the CDR3 is TGTGCCAGCAGTTCCCAGCTAGAATTCTACAATGAGCAGTTCTTC. Translating gives CASSSQLEFYNEQFF.

The V call is TRBV12-3 or TRBV12-4, the J call TRBJ2-5; D is ambiguous. CDR3 size: 12 residues. The V end lost 6 bases, the J end lost 5 bases, and 10 bases lay between the germline ends. CDR3 sequence reads: CASSLMRETQYF. The DNA for the CDR3 is TGTGCCAGCAGCTTAATGAGGGAGACCCAGTACTTC.

V gene TRBV9 combines with J gene TRBJ2-3, with 9 bases fitting TRBD1. The CDR3 extends over 16 amino acids. V was clipped by 4 bases and J by 2 bases; unmatched bases: 8. The germline V gene has CDR1 SGDLS and CDR2 YYNGEE. CDR3 sequence: CASSLRTGEPTDTQYF. CDR3 DNA sequence: TGTGCCAGCAGCCTAAGGACAGGGGAGCCCACAGATACGCAGTATTTT.

The CDR3 here is CASSIGSFLGYTF. CDR3 sequence (DNA): TGTGCCAGTAGTATCGGGTCTTTCCTTGGCTACACCTTC. The gene calls are TRBV19 and TRBJ1-2; no clear D. The CDR3 sequence is 13 residues long. Germline V lookup: CDR1 LNHDA, CDR2 SQIVND (reference sequence). Between the trimmed V and J ends, which lost 3 bases and 7 bases, there was a span of 12 bases.

The chain couples TRBV5-6 to TRBJ2-2; D is uncertain. The CDR3 has 13 amino acids. V was pared by 0 bases and J by 5 bases, with 5 bases between. Looked up from germline, CDR1 is SGHDT and CDR2 is YYEEEE. The CDR3 region is CASSLGRTGELFF. As DNA, the CDR3 is TGTGCCAGCAGCTTGGGCCGGACCGGGGAGCTGTTTTTT.

The chain uses TRBV5-5 and TRBJ2-3; 10 bases fit TRBD1. CDR3 length: 16 amino acids. The V and J ends lost 4 bases and 1 base, in that order; junction bases with no gene match: 6. CDR1 SGHKS and CDR2 YYEKEE come from the germline V gene (reference sequence). The CDR3 DNA reads as TGTGCCAGCAGCCTAAGACAGGGGGCGCGCACAGATACGCAGTATTTT. Residues: CASSLRQGARTDTQYF.

V is TRBV6-6 and J is TRBJ1-6, with D possibly matching TRBD1 (5 bases). Trimming shortened V by 7 bases and J by 10 bases, and 20 bases separated the two germline ends. In germline, CDR1 is MNHNY, CDR2 SVGAGI (reference sequence). The CDR3 contains 15 residues. The CDR3 DNA reads TGTGCCAGCACCAAGGGGTCAGGGATGGGATCACCCCTCCACTTT. Protein sequence: CASTKGSGMGSPLHF.

This sequence joins TRBV7-3 and TRBJ2-6; D gene ambiguous. The V end was cut by 5 bases, the J end by 0 bases, with 11 bases between. Germline-derived CDR1 and CDR2 are SGHTA and FQGTGA. The CDR3 loop spans 16 amino acids. CDR3 sequence: CASSPLSSSGANVLTF. Written as DNA, the CDR3 is TGTGCCAGCAGCCCCCTTTCCAGCTCTGGGGCCAACGTCCTGACTTTC.

The chain carries TRBV5-1 and TRBJ2-7; D might be TRBD2 (5 bases). This CDR3 has 13 residues. V lost 4 bases to trimming and J lost 3 bases, with 11 bases between them. Germline V gene sequence: CDR1 SGHRS, CDR2 YFSETQ. As DNA, the CDR3 is TGCGCCAGCAGCCAGGACGGGGACTACGAGCAGTACTTC. It is translated as CASSQDGDYEQYF. The full variable domain, with the rest looked up from reference TRBV5-1 and TRBJ2-7, is KAGVTQTPRYLIKTRGQQVTLSCSPISGHRSVSWYQQTPGQGLQFLFEYFSETQRNKGNFPGRFSGRQFSNSRSEMNVSTLELGDSALYLCASSQDGDYEQYFGPGTRLTVT.

The V gene is TRBV6-5, the J gene TRBJ1-6, with TRBD1 matching 10 bases. This CDR3 is built from 14 residues. Losses at the gene ends were 8 bases for V and 7 bases for J; bases not matched to a gene: 5. The germline gives CDR1 MNHEY, CDR2 SVGAGI. CDR3 residues: CASFGQGENSPLHF. The DNA of the CDR3 is TGTGCCAGCTTCGGACAGGGGGAAAATTCACCCCTCCACTTT.

This clone was counted only a few times. The CDR3 here is CASSLSRDRVDYQPQHF. DNA for the CDR3: TGTGCCAGCAGTTTATCCAGAGACAGGGTAGACTATCAGCCCCAGCATTTT. The chain uses TRBV27 and TRBJ1-5; 7 bases are shared with TRBD1. J was trimmed by 5 bases and V by 0 bases; bases with no gene match: 10. The CDR3 consists of 17 residues. CDR1 and CDR2 (germline): MNHEY, SMNVEV (reference sequence).